One sample yielded the 8 T cell receptor beta chains listed below, sequenced in a study of PD-1 blockade in classical Hodgkin lymphoma. Time point specified: newly diagnosed, previously untreated cHL patient sample. Magnetic negative selection served to purify CD4+ T cells out of PBMCs that had been thawed. Assay: immunoSEQ multiplex PCR; the TCRdb copy retains only in-frame clones and omits some. This table has about 36,000 clones, more than 85% appearing once. The sequenced sample consisted of CD4+ T cells from blood. The receptors come from a human donor with classical Hodgkin lymphoma.

CDR3 in amino acids: CASSAHTEETQYF. CDR3 DNA sequence: TGTGCCAGCAGCGCCCACACAGAAGAGACCCAGTACTTC. The chain carries TRBV7-2 and TRBJ2-5; no clear D. Germline CDR1 reads SGHTA; CDR2 reads FQGNSA. V was trimmed by 5 bases and J by 3 bases, leaving 10 bases between them. CDR3 length equals 13 residues. Full variable domain (remainder filled in from reference TRBV7-2 and TRBJ2-5): GAGVSQSPSNKVTEKGKDVELRCDPISGHTALYWYRQSLGQGLEFLIYFQGNSAPDKSGLPSDRFSAERTGGSVSTLTIQRTQQEDSAVYLCASSAHTEETQYFGPGTRLLVL.

The CDR3 sequence is CASSQAISSGNTIYF. The CDR3 nucleotides are TGCGCCAGCAGCCAAGCAATATCCTCTGGAAACACCATATATTTT. This sequence joins TRBV4-3 and TRBJ1-3, with D hard to call. Germline lookup yields CDR1 LGHNA and CDR2 YSLEER. CDR3 length equals 15 residues. V was pared by 1 base and J by 0 bases, with 7 bases between.

V usage is TRBV18 and J usage is TRBJ1-5; unclear D gene. CDR3 length: 15 residues. Trimming shortened V by 3 bases and J by 0 bases, and 9 bases separated the two germline ends. Germline V gene lookup returns CDR1 KGHSH and CDR2 LQKENI. The CDR3 DNA reads TGTGCCAGCTCACCCAATGGGTATAGCAATCAGCCCCAGCATTTT. As protein: CASSPNGYSNQPQHF.

The J gene is TRBJ2-1, the V gene TRBV7-2, with D possibly matching TRBD1 (6 bases). The CDR3 is 13 residues long. Germline V gene data show CDR1 as SGHTA and CDR2 as FQGNSA. Trimming shortened V by 4 bases and J by 4 bases, and 8 bases separated the two germline ends. CDR3 amino acids: CASSSGVYNEQFF. CDR3 nucleotide sequence: TGTGCCAGCAGCTCAGGGGTTTACAATGAGCAGTTCTTC.

The CDR3 region has the DNA TGTGCCAGCAGCCTTGACAGGGCCAAAGCTAACTATGGCTACACCTTC. It translates to CASSLDRAKANYGYTF. The chain carries TRBV11-2 and TRBJ1-2; TRBD1 agrees at 7 bases. Germline assignment: CDR1 SGHAT and CDR2 FQNNGV. J was trimmed by 0 bases and V by 5 bases; bases with no gene match: 9. This CDR3 is built from 16 residues.

V is TRBV5-1 and J is TRBJ1-1; the D gene is possibly TRBD1 (5 bases). V lost 1 base, J lost 4 bases, and 17 bases lay in between. CDR1 and CDR2 from the germline V gene are SGHRS and YFSETQ. The CDR3 covers 16 residues. The CDR3 region has the DNA TGCGCCAGCAGCTTGTTGGGCGCGGGGGGGTCCACTGAAGCTTTCTTT. It encodes CASSLLGAGGSTEAFF.

V gene TRBV27 combines with J gene TRBJ1-5; D is possibly TRBD1 (5 bases). This CDR3 is 15 amino acids long. Trimming cost V 6 bases and J 6 bases, with 18 bases left between them. Germline CDR1 is MNHEY and CDR2 is SMNVEV (reference sequence). For the CDR3, the DNA is TGTGCCAGCAGGTCCGGAGGGGCGTTCGGTCAGCCCCAGCATTTT. It encodes CASRSGGAFGQPQHF.

The chain has TRBV29-1 and TRBJ2-2, with D possibly being TRBD1 or TRBD2 (6 bases each). The ends were cut back, 5 bases at V and 7 bases at J, with 14 bases in the middle. Germline values: CDR1 SQVTM, CDR2 ANQGSEA. This CDR3 has 13 amino acids. The CDR3 loop reads CSVLRGVGGELFF. CDR3 DNA: TGCAGCGTTTTGAGGGGGGTCGGCGGGGAGCTGTTTTTT.